This TCR beta chain was found in a study of blood T cell repertoires in COVID-19. The wider study: The United States, Italy and Spain provided the acute and convalescent COVID-19 samples. T cells, B-cell-depleted T cells, or PBMCs provided the cDNA or gDNA that served as material.

In the original analysis: Scientists estimated how many nucleated cells there were by amplifying reference gene primers. The data were produced by immunoSEQ multiplex PCR, yet TCRdb's version contains in-frame clones alone and is incomplete. The D gene and trimming were derived from the DNA, and the V and J assignments and clone size from that table. This table holds about 140,000 clones, roughly four fifths found once. Looked up from germline, CDR1 is SEHNR and CDR2 is FQNEAQ (reference sequence). This CDR3 comprises 17 residues. V gave up 3 bases and J gave up 0 bases, with 12 bases separating them.

The V call is TRBV7-9, the J call TRBJ2-6; possibly TRBD1 for D (6 bases). This receptor was taken from a man of 80 years or more with acute or convalescent COVID-19. Sequenced input: peripheral blood. The CDR3 DNA is TGTGCCAGCAGCTTCCCGGGACACTACTCTGGGGCCAACGTCCTGACTTTC. Protein product: CASSFPGHYSGANVLTF.